Each of the 20 T cell receptor beta chains below was sequenced from the same sample in a study of T-cell reconstitution after alpha-beta-depleted transplantation in children. Construction of the TCRbeta library involved unique molecular identifiers. MiXCR, run by TCRdb on the PCR reads, gives a single entry per CDR3 protein. Of some 81,000 distinct CDR3 sequences listed, 13% to 15% are singletons. Sequencing was performed on PBMCs, mostly from graft donor cells, taken 180 days after TCRalphabeta/CD19-depleted stem cell transplant. The receptors derive from a male patient aged 2 to 10 who had a stem cell transplant for acute lymphoblastic leukemia, so the T cells may come from the graft donor.

This clonotype was found a few times. This chain connects TRBV6-1 to TRBJ1-5; weak D call: TRBD1 (6 bases). Germline V CDR1 and CDR2: MNHNS, SASEGT. V was trimmed by 8 bases and J by 5 bases, leaving 16 bases between them. The CDR3 covers 14 residues. CDR3 residues: CASGGWGRDQPQHF. CDR3 DNA: TGTGCCAGCGGGGGTTGGGGGCGCGATCAGCCCCAGCATTTT.

This clonotype has just a few counts. The chain joins TRBV5-6 to TRBJ2-2; the match to TRBD2 covers 11 bases. After removal of 2 bases from V and 4 bases from J, the junction contained 7 bases not matched to a gene. This CDR3 contains 17 residues. Germline loops: CDR1 SGHDT, CDR2 YYEEEE. The CDR3 protein is CASSFLLAGDLTGELFF. The DNA for the CDR3 is TGTGCCAGCAGCTTCCTACTAGCGGGGGACCTCACCGGGGAGCTGTTTTTT. The full variable domain, in which reference TRBV5-6 and TRBJ2-2 provide the parts outside the CDR3, is DAGVTQSPTHLIKTRGQQVTLRCSPKSGHDTVSWYQQALGQGPQFIFQYYEEEERQRGNFPDRFSGHQFPNYSSELNVNALLLGDSALYLCASSFLLAGDLTGELFFGEGSRLTVL.

There are a few counts of this clonotype. This chain links TRBV20-1 with TRBJ2-5; 13 bases agree with TRBD2. Germline V CDR1 and CDR2: DFQATT, SNEGSKA (reference sequence). The CDR3 totals 16 residues. V was clipped by 0 bases and J by 4 bases; unmatched bases: 5. The CDR3 reads CSARDRLAGGGETQYF. The CDR3 nucleotides are TGCAGTGCTAGAGATAGACTAGCGGGGGGAGGAGAGACCCAGTACTTC.

This clonotype was counted between two and nine times. V is TRBV4-3 and J is TRBJ2-3, with TRBD1 identical over 7 bases. Germline V gene lookup returns CDR1 LGHNA and CDR2 YSLEER. This CDR3 is 15 amino acids long. Trimming cost V 0 bases and J 3 bases; bases outside gene matches: 3. CDR3 sequence: CASSQDVRGTDTQYF. Written as DNA, the CDR3 is TGCGCCAGCAGCCAAGACGTCAGGGGGACAGATACGCAGTATTTT.

This chain joins TRBV20-1 and TRBJ2-7; D is unresolved. Germline CDR1 DFQATT, CDR2 SNEGSKA (reference sequence). Trimming stripped 0 bases from V and 6 bases from J, with 6 bases between. The CDR3 length is 11 residues. CDR3 protein: CSAREILEQYF. Written as DNA, the CDR3 is TGCAGTGCTAGAGAGATTCTCGAGCAGTACTTC.

This clonotype has only a few counts. This rearrangement joins TRBV7-2 to TRBJ1-2, with unresolved D. Deletions cut 5 bases from V and 2 bases from J, with 9 bases between. There are 13 residues in the CDR3. Looked up from germline, CDR1 is SGHTA and CDR2 is FQGNSA. The CDR3 is CASSQDTNYGYTF. The CDR3 coding sequence is TGTGCCAGCAGCCAAGACACCAACTATGGCTACACCTTC.

The V call is TRBV7-8, the J call TRBJ2-1; D possibly corresponds to TRBD2 (7 bases). This CDR3 contains 17 residues. Germline CDR1 is SGHVS and CDR2 is FQNEAQ. V dropped 1 base and J dropped 4 bases, with 17 bases sitting between them. The DNA for the CDR3 is TGTGCCAGCAGCTTAGGGGGGGGGGCCCCGGCTTACAATGAGCAGTTCTTC. This encodes CASSLGGGAPAYNEQFF.

This clonotype was recorded many times. The chain is built from TRBV5-1 and TRBJ1-2; no clear D. V was pared by 0 bases and J by 8 bases, with 11 bases between. The CDR3 totals 13 residues. Germline V gene lookup returns CDR1 SGHRS and CDR2 YFSETQ. The CDR3 bases are TGCGCCAGCAGCTTGGAGACATTCTTAGGCTACACCTTC. Amino acids: CASSLETFLGYTF.

The rearrangement links TRBV11-2 to TRBJ2-1; no clear D. With 4 bases removed from V and 5 bases from J, the gap between germline ends came to 12 bases. Germline loops: CDR1 SGHAT, CDR2 FQNNGV. CDR3 length: 14 amino acids. The DNA of the CDR3 is TGTGCCAGCAGCTCCGTAACCCCCAACAATGAGCAGTTCTTC. Protein product: CASSSVTPNNEQFF.

This clonotype was picked up many times. The V call is TRBV20-1, the J call TRBJ1-2; D is perhaps TRBD1 (5 bases). The CDR3 consists of 11 residues. V lost 3 bases to trimming and J lost 5 bases, with 7 bases between them. Per germline, CDR1 DFQATT and CDR2 SNEGSKA (reference sequence). The CDR3 reads CSARGGYGYTF. CDR3 nucleotide sequence: TGCAGTGCTAGGGGGGGGTATGGCTACACCTTC.

This clonotype was picked up a small number of times. The chain employs TRBV6-6 and TRBJ2-2; the D is unclear. This CDR3 comprises 13 residues. The germline gives CDR1 MNHNY, CDR2 SVGAGI (reference sequence). The V end lost 8 bases, the J end lost 4 bases, and 11 bases lay between the germline ends. The CDR3 spells CASGPRLTGELFF. CDR3 in DNA: TGTGCCAGCGGACCCCGACTCACCGGGGAGCTGTTTTTT.

In this sample, this clonotype turned up a few times. This rearrangement joins TRBV7-9 to TRBJ2-1; 9 bases map to TRBD1. Germline CDR1 reads SEHNR; CDR2 reads FQNEAQ (reference sequence). The CDR3 consists of 16 residues. The trim removed 2 bases at V and 8 bases at J, leaving 10 bases unmatched. DNA for the CDR3: TGTGCCAGCAGCTTAACGTACGGACAGGGGAGTCATGAGCAGTTCTTC. Translating gives CASSLTYGQGSHEQFF.

In its sample, this clonotype was seen a few times. The rearrangement links TRBV7-8 to TRBJ2-1; 9 bases map to TRBD2. CDR3 length: 17 residues. Trimming took 1 base from V and 9 from J; bases not matched to a gene: 13. Germline CDR1 and CDR2: SGHVS and FQNEAQ. For the CDR3, the DNA is TGTGCCAGCAGCTTAGGAAGGGTAGCGGGAGTCGTGGGTGAGCAGTTCTTC. Protein product: CASSLGRVAGVVGEQFF.

This clonotype came up many times. The chain carries TRBV7-6 and TRBJ2-1, with 8 nucleotides matching TRBD1. The CDR3 spans 16 residues. V was clipped by 1 base and J by 6 bases; unmatched bases: 8. Germline CDR1 is SGHVS and CDR2 is FNYEAQ. The DNA of the CDR3 is TGTGCCAGCAGCTTAGTGAGGCAGGGGGCGTCCAATGAGCAGTTCTTC. It translates to CASSLVRQGASNEQFF.

This clonotype was detected ten times or more. The rearrangement links TRBV9 to TRBJ2-7; tentative D call: TRBD1 (6 bases). The CDR3 consists of 14 residues. Germline loops: CDR1 SGDLS, CDR2 YYNGEE. V was clipped by 3 bases and J by 0 bases, with 10 bases between them. CDR3 nucleotides: TGTGCCAGCAGCGGACGGGACAACTCCTACGAGCAGTACTTC. It codes for CASSGRDNSYEQYF. Together with reference TRBV9 and TRBJ2-7, the CDR3 gives the full variable domain: DSGVTQTPKHLITATGQRVTLRCSPRSGDLSVYWYQQSLDQGLQFLIQYYNGEERAKGNILERFSAQQFPDLHSELNLSSLELGDSALYFCASSGRDNSYEQYFGPGTRLTVT.

This clonotype was detected a few times. V usage is TRBV20-1 and J usage is TRBJ2-7, with TRBD2 matching 11 bases. CDR1 DFQATT and CDR2 SNEGSKA come from the germline V gene (reference sequence). V dropped 2 bases and J dropped 0; count of bases not matched to a gene: 9. There are 17 residues in the CDR3. CDR3 nucleotides: TGCAGTGCTAGATCCCCGCGACTAGCGGGACTCTCCTACGAGCAGTACTTC. Its translation: CSARSPRLAGLSYEQYF.

In its sample, this clonotype was seen a few times. The CDR3: CASSLRAGGETQYF. In nucleotides, the CDR3 is TGCGCCAGCAGCCTGAGGGCAGGGGGAGAGACCCAGTACTTC. The chain employs TRBV4-3 and TRBJ2-5, with TRBD1 identical over 7 bases. J lost 4 bases, V lost 4 bases, and 6 bases had no gene match. CDR1 and CDR2 from the germline V gene are LGHNA and YSLEER. This CDR3 contains 14 residues.

This clonotype was observed many times. The chain uses TRBV27 and TRBJ2-1; D gene ambiguous. Trimming removed 2 bases at V and 5 bases at J, with 7 bases between. This CDR3 region has 13 residues. Germline V gene data show CDR1 as MNHEY and CDR2 as SMNVEV (reference sequence). The DNA for the CDR3 is TGTGCCAGCAGTTTAATGTGGCACAATGAGCAGTTCTTC. Protein product: CASSLMWHNEQFF.

This chain joins TRBV7-9 and TRBJ1-1, with D possibly being TRBD1 (6 bases). The CDR3 runs 13 residues. Germline assignment: CDR1 SEHNR and CDR2 FQNEAQ (reference sequence). V lost 8 bases to trimming and J lost 3 bases, with 13 bases between them. The DNA for the CDR3 is TGTGCCAGCCTGGGGGGCAGGGACACTGAAGCTTTCTTT. Translation gives CASLGGRDTEAFF.

The chain uses TRBV6-2 or TRBV6-3 and TRBJ2-7, with 9 nucleotides matching TRBD2. Germline V gene data show CDR1 as MNHEY and CDR2 as SVGEGT. V was clipped by 6 bases and J by 2 bases; unmatched bases: 14. The CDR3 runs to 17 residues. Here the CDR3 DNA reads TGTGCCAGCAGCTCCCCCAGAACTAGCGGGTCACCCTACGAGCAGTACTTC. Protein product: CASSSPRTSGSPYEQYF.